The 30 T cell receptor beta chains reported below all come from one sample, sequenced in a study of cytomegalovirus exposure and HLA in healthy donors. Assay used: immunoSEQ multiplex PCR; TCRdb lists only in-frame clones, some missing. Altogether 82,000 or so clones are present, about 95% being singletons, with the ten largest covering nearly 0.7%. The specimen sequenced was PBMCs. These receptors all stem from a woman aged 18-35 years in good health and CMV-seronegative.

J is TRBJ2-7 and V is TRBV6-5; 12 bases match TRBD2. This CDR3 has 15 amino acids. CDR1 is MNHEY, CDR2 SVGAGI, per germline. With 4 bases clipped from V and 7 bases from J, the junction kept 8 bases outside the gene matches. The CDR3 DNA reads TGTGCCAGCAGTTCCTGGACTAGCGGGATACTAGAGCAGTACTTC. It specifies CASSSWTSGILEQYF.

This sequence joins TRBV11-2 and TRBJ1-2; 7 positions agree with TRBD1. The V gene's germline CDR1 is SGHAT and CDR2 FQNNGV. Trimming at V came to 5 bases and at J to 4 bases, leaving 4 bases not matched to a gene. The CDR3 consists of 13 residues. CDR3 DNA: TGTGCCAGCAGCCGGACAGGACCCTATGGCTACACCTTC. Its translation is CASSRTGPYGYTF.

To note about this clone: This specimen includes other DNA sequences encoding the same CDR3. V usage is TRBV10-1 and J usage is TRBJ1-1; no reliable D call. The germline V gene encodes CDR1 WNHNN and CDR2 SYGVQD (reference sequence). The ends were cut back, 0 bases at V and 4 bases at J, with 9 bases in the middle. This CDR3 contains 14 residues. CDR3 coding DNA: TGCGCCAGCAGTGAGTCGACGGGTGGCACTGAAGCTTTCTTT. It translates to CASSESTGGTEAFF.

V is TRBV18 and J is TRBJ2-7; TRBD1 is a possible D gene (5 bases). V lost 3 bases and J 0 bases, leaving 9 bases between the germline ends. This CDR3 spans 14 amino acids. CDR1 and CDR2 (germline): KGHSH, LQKENI. The CDR3 nucleotides read TGTGCCAGCTCACCTACAGGTAGCTCCTACGAGCAGTACTTC. This encodes CASSPTGSSYEQYF. Supplemented by reference TRBV18 and TRBJ2-7, the full variable domain reads NAGVMQNPRHLVRRRGQEARLRCSPMKGHSHVYWYRQLPEEGLKFMVYLQKENIIDESGMPKERFSAEFPKEGPSILRIQQVVRGDSAAYFCASSPTGSSYEQYFGPGTRLTVT.

This clone was found once. The chain employs TRBV4-1 and TRBJ1-2; D is unresolved. Trimming stripped 0 bases from V and 6 bases from J, with 17 bases between. This CDR3 is 16 amino acids long. Germline V gene sequence: CDR1 MGHRA, CDR2 YSYEKL. This CDR3 reads CASSQDSTPGWNGYTF. The CDR3 DNA reads as TGCGCCAGCAGCCAAGATTCAACTCCCGGGTGGAATGGCTACACCTTC.

The rearrangement links TRBV5-1 to TRBJ2-1; 7 bases match TRBD2. V lost 4 bases, J lost 9 bases, and 7 bases stayed unmatched. Germline assignment: CDR1 SGHRS and CDR2 YFSETQ. CDR3 size: 13 residues. The CDR3 sequence is CASSPRTSFEQFF. The CDR3 region has the DNA TGCGCCAGCAGCCCCAGGACTAGTTTTGAGCAGTTCTTC.

The V and J genes are TRBV27 and TRBJ2-1, with TRBD2 matching 8 bases. This CDR3 spans 16 amino acids. Losses at the gene ends were 6 bases for V and 1 base for J; bases not matched to a gene: 8. Germline-derived CDR1 and CDR2 are MNHEY and SMNVEV (reference sequence). CDR3 protein: CASSIQRERSYNEQFF. The DNA of the CDR3 is TGTGCCAGCAGCATCCAGCGGGAGCGGTCCTACAATGAGCAGTTCTTC.

The sample holds one count of this clone. The V gene is TRBV6-5, the J gene TRBJ1-2, with D tentatively TRBD1 (5 bases). Trimming pared 0 bases from V and 4 bases from J, leaving 9 bases between. The CDR3 has 14 residues. Per germline, CDR1 MNHEY and CDR2 SVGAGI. The CDR3 sequence: CASSYSTRAYGYTF. As DNA, the CDR3 is TGTGCCAGCAGTTACTCGACCAGGGCCTATGGCTACACCTTC.

This rearrangement joins TRBV25-1 to TRBJ2-7; a possible D gene is TRBD2 (5 bases). Trimming removed 6 bases at V and 2 bases at J, with 8 bases between. Germline V gene data show CDR1 as MGHDK and CDR2 as SYGVNS. This CDR3 is built from 12 residues. The CDR3 reads CASREATYEQYF. The CDR3 DNA is TGTGCCAGCAGGGAGGCTACCTACGAGCAGTACTTC.

The gene calls are TRBV2 and TRBJ2-2; 7 bases agree with TRBD2. J lost 5 bases, V lost 8 bases, and 8 bases had no gene match. Germline CDR1 reads SNHLY; CDR2 reads FYNNEI. The CDR3 totals 14 residues. CDR3 bases: TGTGCCAGCTTTCCGGGACTATCAACCGGGGAGCTGTTTTTT. Residues: CASFPGLSTGELFF.

The chain recombines TRBV5-6 with TRBJ2-1; 11 bases agree with TRBD2. Germline CDR1 SGHDT, CDR2 YYEEEE. The CDR3 loop spans 17 amino acids. V shed 2 bases and J 0 bases; nucleotides not matched to a gene: 4. As DNA, the CDR3 is TGTGCCAGCAGCTTTAAAACTAGCGGGAGCTCCTACAATGAGCAGTTCTTC. It yields the protein CASSFKTSGSSYNEQFF.

The V call is TRBV19, the J call TRBJ2-1; the match to TRBD1 covers 8 bases. The CDR3 runs to 19 residues. The junction had 10 bases not matched to a gene; V was cut back by 0 bases and J by 0 bases. CDR1 LNHDA and CDR2 SQIVND come from the germline V gene (reference sequence). This chain's CDR3 is CASSIEGYLTGASYNEQFF. The CDR3 DNA is TGTGCCAGTAGTATAGAAGGCTATTTGACAGGGGCCTCCTACAATGAGCAGTTCTTC.

This clone appeared a few times. This rearrangement joins TRBV6-5 to TRBJ2-5; D is perhaps TRBD2 (6 bases). Germline V gene sequence: CDR1 MNHEY, CDR2 SVGAGI. Trimming shortened V by 2 bases and J by 2 bases, and 15 bases separated the two germline ends. The CDR3 has 16 residues. As DNA, the CDR3 is TGTGCCAGCAGTTACAATGGGGGGTACTCACAAGAGACCCAGTACTTC. Amino acid sequence: CASSYNGGYSQETQYF.

This chain joins TRBV5-1 and TRBJ2-3, with D perhaps TRBD2 (7 bases). Trimming took off 4 bases at V and 0 bases at J, with 12 bases between the two ends. The CDR3 sequence is 15 residues long. Germline CDR1 reads SGHRS; CDR2 reads YFSETQ. The DNA of the CDR3 is TGCGCCAGCAGCGGGGGGGGGACAAGCACAGATACGCAGTATTTT. This translates into CASSGGGTSTDTQYF. The full variable domain, rest sourced from reference TRBV5-1 and TRBJ2-3, is KAGVTQTPRYLIKTRGQQVTLSCSPISGHRSVSWYQQTPGQGLQFLFEYFSETQRNKGNFPGRFSGRQFSNSRSEMNVSTLELGDSALYLCASSGGGTSTDTQYFGPGTRLTVL.

The CDR3: CASSLVVGGNTEAFF. The CDR3 coding sequence is TGTGCCAGCAGCTTGGTTGTAGGGGGGAACACTGAAGCTTTCTTT. The chain couples TRBV5-6 to TRBJ1-1; the D gene is possibly TRBD1 (6 bases). V was cut by 0 bases and J by 1 base, with 10 bases left in between. Germline values: CDR1 SGHDT, CDR2 YYEEEE. This CDR3 contains 15 residues. Full variable domain (remainder filled in from reference TRBV5-6 and TRBJ1-1): DAGVTQSPTHLIKTRGQQVTLRCSPKSGHDTVSWYQQALGQGPQFIFQYYEEEERQRGNFPDRFSGHQFPNYSSELNVNALLLGDSALYLCASSLVVGGNTEAFFGQGTRLTVV.

This sequence joins TRBV15 and TRBJ2-5; 8 bases match TRBD1. V shed 2 bases, J shed 1 base, and the junction held 3 bases outside the gene matches. The CDR3 is 15 residues long. Germline CDR1 reads LNHNV; CDR2 reads YYDKDF (reference sequence). CDR3 sequence: CATSRTGGVQETQYF. In nucleotides, the CDR3 is TGTGCCACCAGCAGAACAGGGGGTGTCCAAGAGACCCAGTACTTC.

The chain is built from TRBV10-1 and TRBJ2-3; 10 bases match TRBD2. The CDR3 is 15 amino acids. CDR1 is WNHNN, CDR2 SYGVQD, per germline (reference sequence). With 0 bases clipped from V and 3 bases from J, the junction kept 0 bases outside the gene matches. The CDR3 reads CASSESTSGTDTQYF. The CDR3 coding sequence is TGCGCCAGCAGTGAGTCGACTAGCGGGACAGATACGCAGTATTTT.

V is TRBV19 and J is TRBJ2-7; D perhaps matches TRBD1 (5 bases). Germline values: CDR1 LNHDA, CDR2 SQIVND (reference sequence). This CDR3 comprises 14 residues. The V end lost 1 base, the J end lost 2 bases, and 9 bases lay between the germline ends. The CDR3 loop is CASSIARGTYEQYF. Here the CDR3 DNA reads TGTGCCAGTAGTATAGCAAGGGGAACCTACGAGCAGTACTTC.

J is TRBJ2-1 and V is TRBV7-2; a weak D match, TRBD2 (5 bases). This CDR3 is 12 amino acids long. Per the germline V gene, CDR1 is SGHTA and CDR2 is FQGNSA. The ends were cut back, 6 bases at V and 7 bases at J, with 10 bases in the middle. This CDR3 reads CASSLPGNEQFF. CDR3 DNA: TGTGCCAGCAGTTTACCGGGAAATGAGCAGTTCTTC.

V gene TRBV29-1 combines with J gene TRBJ1-1; maybe TRBD1 (6 bases). Trimming took 1 base from V and 0 from J, leaving 15 bases between them. This CDR3 comprises 16 residues. CDR1 and CDR2 from the germline V gene are SQVTM and ANQGSEA. CDR3 loop: CSVEGGRGYMNTEAFF. DNA of the CDR3: TGCAGCGTTGAAGGGGGGCGGGGGTATATGAACACTGAAGCTTTCTTT.

The chain recombines TRBV7-9 with TRBJ2-7; D perhaps matches TRBD2 (5 bases). Trimming cost V 5 bases and J 2 bases, with 13 bases left between them. The germline V gene has CDR1 SEHNR and CDR2 FQNEAQ (reference sequence). The CDR3 loop spans 14 amino acids. The CDR3 DNA reads TGTGCCAGCAGCCCGACGGGGTACCCCTACGAGCAGTACTTC. Amino acid sequence: CASSPTGYPYEQYF.

The genes are TRBV9 and TRBJ2-1, with D possibly TRBD2 on 6 matching bases. The germline gives CDR1 SGDLS, CDR2 YYNGEE. This CDR3 has 15 amino acids. Trimming removed 0 bases at V and 4 bases at J, with 11 bases between. The CDR3 DNA sequence: TGTGCCAGCAGCGTAGGCCTAGCGAGGTACAATGAGCAGTTCTTC. Protein sequence: CASSVGLARYNEQFF.

V gene TRBV2 combines with J gene TRBJ2-3; D may be TRBD2 (5 bases). The germline gives CDR1 SNHLY, CDR2 FYNNEI. The CDR3 totals 14 residues. V was shortened by 8 bases and J by 0 bases, with 12 bases between the two germline ends. The CDR3 loop reads CASRLGSSTDTQYF. CDR3 sequence (DNA): TGTGCCAGCCGGCTAGGGAGTAGCACAGATACGCAGTATTTT. The full variable domain, with the rest looked up from reference TRBV2 and TRBJ2-3, is EPEVTQTPSHQVTQMGQEVILRCVPISNHLYFYWYRQILGQKVEFLVSFYNNEISEKSEIFDDQFSVERPDGSNFTLKIRSTKLEDSAMYFCASRLGSSTDTQYFGPGTRLTVL.

V usage is TRBV28 and J usage is TRBJ1-6; 7 bases map to TRBD1. The CDR3 runs to 14 residues. Germline trimming cut 6 bases from V and 6 bases from J; bases unmatched to any gene: 5. CDR1 is MDHEN and CDR2 is SYDVKM in the germline V gene. The CDR3 coding sequence is TGTGCCAGCAGAAAGGACAGGCCTAATTCACCCCTCCACTTT. The encoded protein is CASRKDRPNSPLHF.

J is TRBJ1-2 and V is TRBV5-1; 8 bases align to TRBD1. The germline V gene has CDR1 SGHRS and CDR2 YFSETQ. The CDR3 is made up of 14 amino acids. V shed 3 bases, J shed 6 bases, and the junction held 7 bases outside the gene matches. The CDR3 reads CASSSIQGGDGYTF. The CDR3 nucleotides are TGCGCCAGCAGCTCCATACAGGGGGGAGATGGCTACACCTTC.

This chain connects TRBV7-9 to TRBJ1-2, with TRBD1 matching over 11 bases. The V gene end was trimmed by 4 bases and the J gene end by 7 bases; junction bases not matched to a gene: 5. This CDR3 is built from 14 residues. Germline values: CDR1 SEHNR, CDR2 FQNEAQ (reference sequence). The DNA for the CDR3 is TGTGCCAGCAGCTCCTTGGGACAGGGGGTTGGCTACACCTTC. Amino acid sequence: CASSSLGQGVGYTF.

This sequence joins TRBV18 and TRBJ2-7; D is perhaps TRBD1 (5 bases). Trimming took 4 bases from V and 2 from J, leaving 18 bases between them. The CDR3 has 16 amino acids. Looked up from germline, CDR1 is KGHSH and CDR2 is LQKENI. The CDR3 is CASSRAGHFAPYEQYF. The CDR3 DNA is TGTGCCAGCTCACGGGCCGGACATTTTGCCCCCTACGAGCAGTACTTC.

The chain has TRBV18 and TRBJ2-3; 9 bases map to TRBD2. The CDR3 runs to 14 residues. Per the germline V gene, CDR1 is KGHSH and CDR2 is LQKENI. The V and J ends lost 6 bases and 1 base, in that order; junction bases with no gene match: 2. In DNA, the CDR3 is TGTGCCAGCTCGCGGACTAGCGGCACAGATACGCAGTATTTT. It specifies CASSRTSGTDTQYF.

The J gene is TRBJ2-3, the V gene TRBV6-6; tentative D call: TRBD1 (6 bases). Germline V gives CDR1 MNHNY, CDR2 SVGAGI (reference sequence). V dropped 5 bases and J dropped 3 bases, with 15 bases sitting between them. The CDR3 loop spans 15 amino acids. The CDR3 sequence is CASSIPGERTDTQYF. The CDR3 DNA reads TGTGCCAGCAGTATACCAGGGGAACGGACAGATACGCAGTATTTT.

The V call is TRBV10-3, the J call TRBJ2-7; D uncertain. The germline gives CDR1 ENHRY, CDR2 SYGVKD. Trimming shortened V by 3 bases and J by 3 bases, and 6 bases separated the two germline ends. The CDR3 sequence is 12 residues long. The CDR3 sequence: CAISDQIYEQYF. CDR3 nucleotide sequence: TGTGCCATCAGTGATCAGATCTACGAGCAGTACTTC.